This TCR beta chain was observed in a study of blood T cells in healthy people across ages. Study in general: About one barcoded beta molecule per two T cells came from capture by template switching. Whole-study results and caveats: Correlation between TCR beta diversity and naive T cell percentage was strong. More naive CD4+ cells and higher diversity were found in long-lived than in aged donors. With donor CMV status unknown, expanded clonotype changes were possibly confounded.

This clonotype was counted ten times or more. Its antigen is not known. The second PCR ran roughly 6 to 11 cycles with a sample-barcoded 5' primer and J-beta primers. From the 5' RACE reads, TCRdb called clonotypes with MiXCR, one entry per CDR3 protein. The table includes around 1.5 million distinct CDR3 sequences, around 42% detected once. Germline V gives CDR1 SQVTM, CDR2 ANQGSEA. The CDR3 length is 13 residues. Unmatched junction bases numbered 5, after V lost 4 bases and J lost 4 bases. The sequencing sample was made of blood. The TCR was taken from a woman between 18 and 29 years old in good health. V gene TRBV29-1 combines with J gene TRBJ2-3; 7 positions match TRBD1. CDR3 DNA: TGCAGCGTTGCTTTACAGGGGCCAGATACGCAGTATTTT. It is translated as CSVALQGPDTQYF.